Listed below are T cell receptor beta chains from one sample, sequenced in a study of blood T cell repertoires in COVID-19. Profiling relied on immunoSEQ multiplex PCR, and the TCRdb table lists in-frame clones only, not all of them. The table shows about 60,000 clones, with 84% occurring only once. Sequenced sample: peripheral blood. Receptors originate from a man aged 55 to 70 with COVID-19, enrolled during active disease. Each CDR3 is given with its conserved first and last residue.

v_gene	j_gene	CDR3aa
TRBV9	TRBJ1-1	CASSVGEGTMNTEAFF
TRBV9	TRBJ2-2	CASSPGGVVVAGELFF
TRBV6-5	TRBJ1-4	CASSLQGAGEKLFF
TRBV5-5	TRBJ2-2	CASKQANTGELFF
TRBV9	TRBJ2-1	CASSPFGQSGQFF
TRBV5-1	TRBJ1-4	CASSFGQPTNEKLFF
TRBV3-1/TRBV3-2	TRBJ1-3	CASSQVHSGNTIYF
TRBV13	TRBJ2-1	CASSRGGTGAPNGQFF
TRBV28	TRBJ1-1	CASSLGGQGEITEAFF
TRBV5-5	TRBJ1-5	CASSSFAGGSQPQHF
TRBV6-5	TRBJ1-3	CASSYSRSGNTIYF
TRBV10-3	TRBJ2-5	CAIGDRGVPKTQYF
TRBV3-1/TRBV3-2	TRBJ2-7	CASSQVGGWYEQYF
TRBV2	TRBJ1-5	CASSVGGGGNQPQHF
TRBV7-9	TRBJ2-6	CASSLAYGGRSGANVLTF
TRBV19	TRBJ1-4	CASSPTGRGVEKLFF
TRBV4-2	TRBJ2-3	CASSQAVWTSGGTDTQYF
TRBV24-1	TRBJ1-2	CATSGDSYGYTF
TRBV2	TRBJ2-7	CASNGGTGSYEQYF
TRBV2	TRBJ1-4	CASSPQGSGIKLFF
TRBV4-1	TRBJ2-7	CASSPMVGSRESYEQYF
TRBV5-1	TRBJ1-1	CASSRPGQGTNTEAFF